These 29 T cell receptor beta chains came from one sample sequenced in a study of T cells after yellow fever vaccination (dated by TCRdb to about 2019). The library relied on 5' RACE. Sequencing took place on an Illumina NovaSeq 6000. The public reads were reanalyzed by TCRdb: fastp trimming at Q25, MiXCR alignment, in-frame beta chains only. Rows matching on CDR3 protein sequence are summarized as one entry with the most common DNA and genes. Within this sample are fewer than 350,000 distinct CDR3 sequences, with roughly 3.5% of them counted one time only. Together, the top ten hold about a quarter of the sample. The intended sense of this specimen's treatment or condition label: live attenuated yellow fever vaccine strain. This material consisted of PBMCs, taken on the day of the yellow fever booster vaccination. The receptors stem from a man aged 18 to 35 who received the YFV17D yellow fever vaccine.

The chain uses TRBV20-1 and TRBJ1-5, with 7 bases identical to TRBD1. V lost 5 bases to trimming and J lost 0 bases; unmatched junction nucleotides: 10. Germline values: CDR1 DFQATT, CDR2 SNEGSKA (reference sequence). The CDR3 loop spans 16 amino acids. Here the CDR3 DNA reads TGCAGTGCTGATACAAATACAGGGGCTAGCAATCAGCCCCAGCATTTT. Residues: CSADTNTGASNQPQHF.

This chain connects TRBV4-2 to TRBJ1-1; the D gene is possibly TRBD1 (6 bases). V gave up 1 base and J gave up 8 bases, with 8 bases separating them. The CDR3 totals 12 residues. The germline CDR1 and CDR2 sequences are LGHNA and YNFKEQ. The CDR3 reads CASSQAGAEAFF. The CDR3 coding sequence is TGTGCCAGCAGCCAAGCGGGGGCGGAAGCTTTCTTT.

The chain joins TRBV20-1 to TRBJ2-5; 8 bases map to TRBD1. The V and J ends lost 7 bases and 1 base, in that order; junction bases with no gene match: 11. The CDR3 spans 15 residues. Per the germline V gene, CDR1 is DFQATT and CDR2 is SNEGSKA (reference sequence). The CDR3 here is CSVPAGTGGQETQYF. The DNA of the CDR3 is TGCAGTGTTCCGGCGGGCACAGGGGGCCAAGAGACCCAGTACTTC.

The V gene is TRBV18, the J gene TRBJ2-1, with TRBD2 as a possible D gene (6 bases). CDR1 is KGHSH and CDR2 is LQKENI in the germline V gene. V was cut by 4 bases and J by 9 bases, with 10 bases left in between. The CDR3 consists of 12 residues. For the CDR3, the DNA is TGTGCCAGCTCACGACTAGAACTTGAGCAGTTCTTC. Translation: CASSRLELEQFF.

This clonotype showed up just a few times. The CDR3 here is CASSYGEAYEQYF. DNA for the CDR3: TGTGCCAGCAGTTACGGGGAGGCCTACGAGCAGTACTTC. The V and J genes are TRBV6-5 and TRBJ2-7; D might be TRBD2 (6 bases). Deletions cut 2 bases from V and 2 bases from J, with 7 bases between. This CDR3 has 13 residues. Germline values: CDR1 MNHEY, CDR2 SVGAGI.

The sample holds many counts of this clonotype. The chain combines TRBV5-1 with TRBJ1-1, with 8 bases matching TRBD1. Germline V gives CDR1 SGHRS, CDR2 YFSETQ. This CDR3 has 14 amino acids. V lost 7 bases and J lost 4; bases outside the gene matches: 9. CDR3 bases: TGCGCCAGCGTCCAGGGGGCAGGCGGCACTGAAGCTTTCTTT. It yields the protein CASVQGAGGTEAFF.

This clonotype was recorded at least ten times. The gene calls are TRBV11-2 and TRBJ2-7, with TRBD2 matching over 9 bases. Looked up from germline, CDR1 is SGHAT and CDR2 is FQNNGV. The CDR3 is made up of 15 amino acids. The V segment lost 1 base and the J segment 2 bases; nucleotides outside the gene matches: 3. This chain's CDR3 is CASSLVSSGAYEQYF. CDR3 bases: TGTGCCAGCAGCTTAGTGTCTAGCGGGGCCTACGAGCAGTACTTC.

This clonotype was observed at least ten times. Compared with germline, one end of the junction differs, possibly owing to a read error. The rearrangement uses TRBV7-9 and TRBJ2-5, with D perhaps TRBD1 (6 bases). The germline V gene has CDR1 SEHNR and CDR2 FQNEAQ (reference sequence). The CDR3 totals 14 residues. The CDR3 protein is CAGSLSPRGETQYF. The CDR3 bases are TGTGCCGGCAGCTTATCGCCCAGGGGTGAGACCCAGTACTTC.

This clonotype has a handful of counts. The gene calls are TRBV6-5 and TRBJ1-2; TRBD1 aligns across 7 bases. Germline CDR1 is MNHEY and CDR2 is SVGAGI. The ends lost 5 bases at V and 0 bases at J; junction bases unmatched: 9. The CDR3 is 16 amino acids. Here the CDR3 DNA reads TGTGCCAGCAGTCGGTTCACAGGGGCGTCTAACTATGGCTACACCTTC. Translated, it gives CASSRFTGASNYGYTF.

This clonotype showed up many times. The rearrangement links TRBV5-4 to TRBJ2-3; 10 bases fit TRBD1. Losses at the gene ends were 4 bases for V and 5 bases for J; bases not matched to a gene: 4. This CDR3 is built from 14 residues. The germline gives CDR1 SGHNT, CDR2 YYREEE (reference sequence). Written as DNA, the CDR3 is TGTGCCAGCAGCGTCGGACAGGGGGTAGATACGCAGTATTTT. Its translation is CASSVGQGVDTQYF.

This clonotype appeared a few times. This chain joins TRBV7-3 and TRBJ2-3, with D tentatively TRBD1 (5 bases). The length of the CDR3 is 14 residues. Trimming removed 2 bases at V and 5 bases at J, with 11 bases between. The V gene's germline CDR1 is SGHTA and CDR2 FQGTGA. The CDR3 DNA reads as TGTGCCAGCAGCTTACAGGGCACTGAAGATACGCAGTATTTT. This gives the protein CASSLQGTEDTQYF.

The gene calls are TRBV18 and TRBJ1-3; D might be TRBD1 (5 bases). The germline CDR1 and CDR2 sequences are KGHSH and LQKENI. This CDR3 is built from 19 residues. The ends were cut back, 4 bases at V and 0 bases at J, with 22 bases in the middle. CDR3 sequence (DNA): TGTGCCAGCTCACTATACCATCCCCGCGGGGGAGGCTCTGGAAACACCATATATTTT. Its protein is CASSLYHPRGGGSGNTIYF.

In this sample, this clonotype turned up a few times. V gene TRBV14 combines with J gene TRBJ1-6, with 9 bases matching TRBD1. The CDR3 totals 15 residues. Trimming took 0 bases from V and 10 from J; bases not matched to a gene: 4. Germline assignment: CDR1 SGHDN and CDR2 FVKESK. CDR3 residues: CASSQEGTGRSPLHF. Written as DNA, the CDR3 is TGTGCCAGCAGCCAAGAGGGGACAGGGAGGTCACCCCTCCACTTT.

The chain uses TRBV11-2 and TRBJ2-5; 12 bases align to TRBD2. The CDR3 covers 16 residues. J gave up 5 bases and V 4 bases, and 8 bases lay outside the gene matches. Germline V lookup: CDR1 SGHAT, CDR2 FQNNGV. The CDR3 DNA is TGTGCCAGCAGCTCTGGACTAGCGGGGCCCTTCGAGACCCAGTACTTC. Translated: CASSSGLAGPFETQYF.

This clonotype was recorded many times. The V and J genes are TRBV6-6 and TRBJ2-4, with unresolved D. V lost 9 bases, J lost 0 bases, and 15 bases lay in between. This CDR3 contains 15 residues. The germline V gene encodes CDR1 MNHNY and CDR2 SVGAGI (reference sequence). The DNA of the CDR3 is TGTGCCAGTTCGACCCCCAATTTAGCCAAAAACATTCAGTACTTC. Its protein product is CASSTPNLAKNIQYF.

This rearrangement joins TRBV2 to TRBJ1-5, with TRBD1 identical over 7 bases. CDR1 and CDR2 (germline): SNHLY, FYNNEI. The CDR3 runs 13 residues. The ends lost 7 bases at V and 7 bases at J; junction bases unmatched: 7. The CDR3: CASKRGREQPQHF. Here the CDR3 DNA reads TGTGCCAGCAAGAGGGGGCGCGAACAGCCCCAGCATTTT.

This clonotype was seen at least ten times. The J gene is TRBJ2-1, the V gene TRBV5-1; 11 positions agree with TRBD1. Germline lookup yields CDR1 SGHRS and CDR2 YFSETQ. The CDR3 has 13 amino acids. After removal of 4 bases from V and 9 bases from J, the junction contained 3 bases not matched to a gene. In nucleotides, the CDR3 is TGCGCCAGCAGCCCGGGGACAGGGGGTGAGCAGTTCTTC. Protein sequence: CASSPGTGGEQFF.

This clonotype was counted at least ten times. The J gene is TRBJ2-2, the V gene TRBV4-2, with TRBD1 matching 7 bases. CDR3 size: 14 residues. Germline-derived CDR1 and CDR2 are LGHNA and YNFKEQ. The V and J ends lost 4 bases and 8 bases, in that order; junction bases with no gene match: 7. The CDR3, as DNA: TGTGCCAGCAGCCCCTCACAGGGGCAAGGGGAGCTGTTTTTT. This sequence encodes CASSPSQGQGELFF.

The rearrangement joins TRBV13 to TRBJ1-1; no clear D. The V end was cut by 5 bases, the J end by 2 bases, with 24 bases between. Germline V gives CDR1 PRHDT, CDR2 FYEKMQ (reference sequence). This CDR3 has 18 amino acids. CDR3 bases: TGTGCCAGCAGCACTGCCCCCGGGGTGAGATTCGGTAACACTGAAGCTTTCTTT. Residues: CASSTAPGVRFGNTEAFF.

This clonotype was picked up many times. The J gene is TRBJ1-5, the V gene TRBV20-1; D remains ambiguous. Trimming removed 6 bases from V and 3 bases from J, with 12 bases in between. Germline loops: CDR1 DFQATT, CDR2 SNEGSKA (reference sequence). The CDR3 extends over 13 amino acids. CDR3 region: CSAGGRNNQPQHF. The CDR3 bases are TGCAGTGCCGGAGGACGGAACAATCAGCCCCAGCATTTT.

In this sample, this clonotype turned up a few times. V and J are TRBV7-2 and TRBJ1-1, with 8 bases identical to TRBD1. V lost 0 bases, J lost 4 bases, and 7 bases stayed unmatched. This CDR3 is 16 amino acids long. Germline V CDR1 and CDR2: SGHTA, FQGNSA. As DNA, the CDR3 is TGTGCCAGCAGCTTAGCGATGGGTACAGGGGGCACTGAAGCTTTCTTT. This encodes CASSLAMGTGGTEAFF.

This clonotype was counted many times. This rearrangement joins TRBV6-4 to TRBJ2-1; D is perhaps TRBD2 (6 bases). Trimming took 5 bases from V and 1 from J, leaving 12 bases between them. The CDR3 extends over 15 amino acids. Germline V lookup: CDR1 MRHNA, CDR2 SNTAGT. CDR3 nucleotides: TGTGCCAGCAGTTCAAGGGCGGGATCCTACAATGAGCAGTTCTTC. It codes for CASSSRAGSYNEQFF.

This clonotype has ten or more counts. V usage is TRBV6-2 or TRBV6-3 and J usage is TRBJ2-7; 9 bases fit TRBD1. Germline lookup yields CDR1 MNHEY and CDR2 SVGEGT. This CDR3 has 17 amino acids. The V segment lost 2 bases and the J segment 4 bases; nucleotides outside the gene matches: 12. The DNA for the CDR3 is TGTGCCAGCAGTTACCTCGGGACAGGGCCGGAAACTTACGAGCAGTACTTC. This translates into CASSYLGTGPETYEQYF.

This clonotype was seen at least ten times. This chain joins TRBV20-1 and TRBJ2-1; 9 bases line up with TRBD1. V gave up 6 bases and J gave up 5 bases; unmatched junction bases: 5. Germline values: CDR1 DFQATT, CDR2 SNEGSKA (reference sequence). The CDR3 covers 13 residues. The CDR3 spells CSAAGTGHNEQFF. The DNA for the CDR3 is TGCAGTGCCGCCGGGACAGGGCACAATGAGCAGTTCTTC.

This clonotype occurred many times. CDR3 coding DNA: TGTGCCAGCAGCCCAGGGATTACTGAAGCTTTCTTT. Amino acids: CASSPGITEAFF. The rearrangement uses TRBV11-2 and TRBJ1-1; possible D gene TRBD1, 5 bases. Germline V gene data show CDR1 as SGHAT and CDR2 as FQNNGV. The CDR3 runs to 12 residues. Trimming left V 5 bases short and J 5 bases short, with 9 bases between.

Ten or more counts support this clonotype. The rearrangement uses TRBV7-9 and TRBJ2-3; D may be TRBD2 (5 bases). The germline gives CDR1 SEHNR, CDR2 FQNEAQ (reference sequence). Trimming stripped 8 bases from V and 6 bases from J, with 12 bases between. The CDR3 sequence is 12 residues long. Written as DNA, the CDR3 is TGTGCCAGCGGTGGGAGTTGGGATACGCAGTATTTT. Translation gives CASGGSWDTQYF.

This clonotype was observed at least ten times. The chain recombines TRBV9 with TRBJ1-6; D is perhaps TRBD1 (5 bases). The CDR3 is 16 amino acids. Trimming took 3 bases from V and 4 from J, leaving 14 bases between them. Germline V CDR1 and CDR2: SGDLS, YYNGEE. CDR3 DNA sequence: TGTGCCAGCAGCGCCGTCCATGGGGGGTATAATTCACCCCTCCACTTT. This codes for CASSAVHGGYNSPLHF.

Only a few counts were recorded for this clonotype. The chain uses TRBV5-1 and TRBJ2-1, with D unresolved. Germline assignment: CDR1 SGHRS and CDR2 YFSETQ. V lost 2 bases and J lost 6, with 9 bases in between. This CDR3 is built from 13 residues. CDR3 region: CASSLRASNEQFF. The CDR3 DNA follows: TGCGCCAGCAGCTTACGGGCTTCCAATGAGCAGTTCTTC.

The gene calls are TRBV7-2 and TRBJ2-2, with TRBD2 matching over 10 bases. CDR1 is SGHTA, CDR2 FQGNSA, per germline. V lost 1 base, J lost 1 base, and 3 bases stayed unmatched. The CDR3 has 17 residues. CDR3: CASSLEPSGGNTGELFF. CDR3 DNA: TGTGCCAGCAGCTTAGAACCTAGCGGGGGGAACACCGGGGAGCTGTTTTTT.